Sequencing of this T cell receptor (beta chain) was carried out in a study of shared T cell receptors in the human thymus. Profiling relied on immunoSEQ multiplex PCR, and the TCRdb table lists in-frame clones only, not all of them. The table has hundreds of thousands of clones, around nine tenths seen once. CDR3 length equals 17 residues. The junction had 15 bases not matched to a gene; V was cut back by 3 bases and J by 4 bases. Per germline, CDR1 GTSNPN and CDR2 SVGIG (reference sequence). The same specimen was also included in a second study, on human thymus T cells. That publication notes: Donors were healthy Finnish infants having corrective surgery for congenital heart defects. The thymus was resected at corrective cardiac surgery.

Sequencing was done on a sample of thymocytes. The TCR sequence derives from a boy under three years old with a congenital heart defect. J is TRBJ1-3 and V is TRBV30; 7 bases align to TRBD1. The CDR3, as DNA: TGTGCCTGGAGGGGGGTGGAAGGGGGCCTCGACGGAAACACCATATATTTT. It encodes CAWRGVEGGLDGNTIYF.